One sample yielded the 13 T cell receptor beta chains listed below, sequenced in a study of OX40 agonist ivuxolimab in advanced cancers. Some clones are missing from TCRdb's copy, which holds only in-frame ones; the method was immunoSEQ multiplex PCR. The repertoire includes 70,000 or so clones, 90% of them detected once, and roughly 10% sits in the top ten. Sequencing used CD4+ or CD8+ T cells sorted from blood, obtained in a trial of the OX40 agonist ivuxolimab. These receptors came from an adult with an advanced solid tumor such as melanoma, head and neck, liver or kidney cancer.

The rearrangement joins TRBV7-3 to TRBJ2-4; D might be TRBD1 (6 bases). Germline lookup yields CDR1 SGHTA and CDR2 FQGTGA. This CDR3 is 13 amino acids long. V was trimmed by 0 bases and J by 13 bases, leaving 13 bases between them. The CDR3: CASSLTSRTDQYF. The CDR3 DNA reads TGTGCCAGCAGCTTAACGTCGCGGACAGACCAGTACTTC.

The chain joins TRBV9 to TRBJ2-1, with D possibly matching TRBD2 (6 bases). Trimming left V 3 bases short and J 8 bases short, with 21 bases between. CDR1 and CDR2 from the germline V gene are SGDLS and YYNGEE. CDR3 size: 16 residues. CDR3 in amino acids: CASSELARLGSDEQFF. The DNA of the CDR3 is TGTGCCAGCAGCGAGCTCGCCAGACTAGGGTCTGATGAGCAGTTCTTC. Together with reference TRBV9 and TRBJ2-1, the CDR3 gives the full variable domain: DSGVTQTPKHLITATGQRVTLRCSPRSGDLSVYWYQQSLDQGLQFLIQYYNGEERAKGNILERFSAQQFPDLHSELNLSSLELGDSALYFCASSELARLGSDEQFFGPGTRLTVL.

The rearrangement joins TRBV27 to TRBJ2-1, with D maybe TRBD1 (6 bases). Trimming left V 5 bases short and J 2 bases short, with 10 bases between. Germline V gives CDR1 MNHEY, CDR2 SMNVEV (reference sequence). The CDR3 totals 14 residues. The DNA for the CDR3 is TGTGCCAGCAGTGTTGGACAGCCCTACAATGAGCAGTTCTTC. This gives the protein CASSVGQPYNEQFF.

The rearrangement links TRBV28 to TRBJ2-7; weak D call: TRBD2 (6 bases). Trimming shortened V by 8 bases and J by 7 bases, and 18 bases separated the two germline ends. Germline V gene data show CDR1 as MDHEN and CDR2 as SYDVKM. The CDR3 length is 13 residues. The CDR3 loop is CASSGTSPWEQYF. CDR3 in DNA: TGTGCCAGCTCCGGGACTTCTCCTTGGGAGCAGTACTTC.

The V gene is TRBV6-6, the J gene TRBJ2-5; tentative D call: TRBD2 (6 bases). V gave up 6 bases and J gave up 5 bases, with 16 bases separating them. The CDR3 has 14 amino acids. CDR1 MNHNY and CDR2 SVGAGI come from the germline V gene (reference sequence). Here the CDR3 reads CASRSRTGEETQYF. The CDR3 DNA sequence: TGTGCCAGCAGATCCAGGACGGGGGAGGAGACCCAGTACTTC.

This chain joins TRBV20-1 and TRBJ2-3; D not resolved. CDR1 is DFQATT and CDR2 is SNEGSKA in the germline V gene (reference sequence). V lost 1 base and J 4 bases, leaving 3 bases between the germline ends. This CDR3 contains 11 residues. The CDR3 spells CSARGPDTQYF. In DNA, the CDR3 is TGCAGTGCTAGAGGGCCAGATACGCAGTATTTT.

The chain couples TRBV19 to TRBJ1-5; D not resolved. V shed 3 bases and J shed 3 bases, with 15 bases lying between them. CDR1 and CDR2 from the germline V gene are LNHDA and SQIVND (reference sequence). The CDR3 has 16 residues. This CDR3 is CASSISSGRPNQPQHF. CDR3 DNA sequence: TGTGCCAGTAGTATCTCTTCGGGCAGGCCCAATCAGCCCCAGCATTTT.

A remark on this clone: One end of the junction fails to match germline, which may point to a read error. V and J are TRBV29-1 and TRBJ2-4; no clear D. There are 12 residues in the CDR3. CDR1 is SQVTM, CDR2 ANQGSEA, per germline. CDR3 coding DNA: TGCAGCGTTGGACATATCAAAGACATTCAGTACTTC. It codes for CSVGHIKDIQYF.

This rearrangement joins TRBV5-1 to TRBJ2-3; D gene uncertain. The CDR3 runs 15 residues. Looked up from germline, CDR1 is SGHRS and CDR2 is YFSETQ. Trimming left V 3 bases short and J 2 bases short, with 13 bases between. The CDR3 DNA reads as TGCGCCAGCAGCTCCCTCGGAGCTACCACAGATACGCAGTATTTT. It specifies CASSSLGATTDTQYF.

The table lists this clone with a count of one. V is TRBV2 and J is TRBJ2-6, with 10 bases identical to TRBD1. The CDR3 is 17 amino acids. Germline V CDR1 and CDR2: SNHLY, FYNNEI. V gave up 6 bases and J gave up 0 bases; unmatched junction bases: 5. This CDR3 reads CASSDRTGGSGANVLTF. CDR3 DNA sequence: TGTGCCAGCAGCGATAGGACAGGGGGCTCTGGGGCCAACGTCCTGACTTTC.

The chain recombines TRBV7-2 with TRBJ2-3; 15 nucleotides line up with TRBD2. With V trimmed by 5 bases and J by 9 bases, 15 bases remained unmatched. Per the germline V gene, CDR1 is SGHTA and CDR2 is FQGNSA. The CDR3 runs 18 residues. Written as DNA, the CDR3 is TGTGCCAGCAGCGGAACCGGGACTAGCGGGAGGAGTGGCCAGACGCAGTATTTT. This encodes CASSGTGTSGRSGQTQYF.

This chain joins TRBV28 and TRBJ2-1; 11 nucleotides line up with TRBD2. Germline V gene lookup returns CDR1 MDHEN and CDR2 SYDVKM. The CDR3 loop spans 18 amino acids. Trimming at V came to 3 bases and at J to 1 base, leaving 8 bases not matched to a gene. The CDR3: CASSLRGTSGSSYNEQFF. CDR3 DNA sequence: TGTGCCAGCAGTTTGCGAGGGACTAGCGGCTCTTCCTACAATGAGCAGTTCTTC.

This chain uses TRBV15 with TRBJ2-5; no firm D call. The CDR3 covers 12 residues. Germline CDR1 LNHNV, CDR2 YYDKDF (reference sequence). With 0 bases removed from V and 3 bases from J, the gap between germline ends came to 2 bases. In DNA, the CDR3 is TGTGCCACCAGCAGAGATGAAGAGACCCAGTACTTC. This codes for CATSRDEETQYF.